Shown below are 20 T cell receptor beta chains from a single sample sequenced in a study of Graves' ophthalmopathy and Graves' hyperthyroidism. RNA transcripts were the source from which TCR beta CDR3 regions were amplified. The first-round RT-PCR employed HTBI primers together with the Qiagen OneStep RT-PCR kit. A multiplex PCR was then performed as the second round. MiXCR, run by TCRdb on the multiplex PCR reads, gives a single entry per CDR3 protein. The sample lists 900,000 to 1,200,000 distinct CDR3 sequences, 35% to 40% occurring once. Sequenced input: peripheral blood or thyroid tissue (not recorded which). These receptors originate from an adult man with Graves' hyperthyroidism.

This clonotype showed up many times. V gene TRBV29-1 combines with J gene TRBJ2-7; D may correspond to TRBD1 or TRBD2 (6 bases each). The germline CDR1 and CDR2 sequences are SQVTM and ANQGSEA. CDR3 length: 14 residues. The V end was cut by 6 bases, the J end by 0 bases, with 15 bases between. CDR3 amino acids: CSVPEGGNSYEQYF. The CDR3 DNA follows: TGCAGCGTGCCCGAGGGGGGAAACTCCTACGAGCAGTACTTC.

Comment on this clonotype: Without the conserved terminal phenylalanine or tryptophan, this CDR3 likely stems from a read error. It is unclear where the CDR3 begins or ends on the DNA, so no DNA is shown, and the CDR3 is as TCRdb lists it. The chain links TRBV7-2 to TRBJ2-5. The length of the CDR3 is 15 amino acids, counting both ends. Germline V CDR1 and CDR2: SGHTA, FQGNSA. CDR3 protein: CASSRDRIYGYTFGS.

The table lists this clonotype with many counts. This chain joins TRBV4-1 and TRBJ1-5; the D gene is possibly TRBD1 (6 bases). Germline-derived CDR1 and CDR2 are MGHRA and YSYEKL. This CDR3 has 11 residues. Trimming stripped 8 bases from V and 5 bases from J, with 7 bases between. Here the CDR3 reads CASGQHQPQHF. CDR3 in DNA: TGCGCCAGCGGACAGCATCAGCCCCAGCATTTT.

A remark on this clonotype: This is likely a read error, given that the CDR3 carries no conserved phenylalanine or tryptophan at its end. It is unclear where the CDR3 begins or ends on the DNA, so no DNA is shown, and the CDR3 is as TCRdb lists it. J is TRBJ2-6 and V is TRBV5-1. The CDR3 totals 11 residues, both ends included. Per germline, CDR1 SGHRS and CDR2 YFSETQ. The CDR3 sequence: CASSDLRRPNT.

There are many counts of this clonotype. CDR3 sequence: CATKTGLDQPQHF. The CDR3 DNA is TGTGCCACGAAGACAGGGCTTGATCAGCCCCAGCATTTT. The genes are TRBV10-3 and TRBJ1-5; 7 bases are shared with TRBD1. This CDR3 contains 13 residues. The J segment lost 5 bases and the V segment lost 10 bases, leaving 8 bases of the junction unmatched. Per the germline V gene, CDR1 is ENHRY and CDR2 is SYGVKD.

This chain links TRBV25-1 with TRBJ2-7; D is perhaps TRBD2 (6 bases). Trimming removed 1 base from V and 2 bases from J, with 18 bases in between. The CDR3 is made up of 17 amino acids. Looked up from germline, CDR1 is MGHDK and CDR2 is SYGVNS. DNA for the CDR3: TGTGCCAGCAGTGAATTCCCGGGGCGGGACCGCACCTACGAGCAGTACTTC. Translated: CASSEFPGRDRTYEQYF.

This clonotype was counted only a few times. The genes are TRBV10-3 and TRBJ1-3, with D possibly being TRBD1 (5 bases). The CDR3 runs 13 residues. Trimming shortened V by 6 bases and J by 3 bases, and 9 bases separated the two germline ends. Germline V lookup: CDR1 ENHRY, CDR2 SYGVKD. CDR3 protein: CAIRDTVGNTIYF. In DNA, the CDR3 is TGTGCCATCAGGGACACAGTTGGAAACACCATATATTTT.

This clonotype was recorded many times. V and J are TRBV29-1 and TRBJ1-1; D gene uncertain. Deletions cut 7 bases from V and 1 base from J, with 19 bases between. The CDR3 is made up of 15 amino acids. Per the germline V gene, CDR1 is SQVTM and CDR2 is ANQGSEA. The CDR3 DNA follows: TGCAGCGCCAGAACACCCGTCGGGGAGAACACTGAAGCTTTCTTT. Translated, it gives CSARTPVGENTEAFF. Using reference TRBV29-1 and TRBJ1-1 for the parts outside the CDR3, the full variable domain is SAVISQKPSRDICQRGTSLTIQCQVDSQVTMMFWYRQQPGQSLTLIATANQGSEATYESGFVIDKFPISRPNLTFSTLTVSNMSPEDSSIYLCSARTPVGENTEAFFGQGTRLTVV.

This CDR3 is CASSDTDRDEQYF. As DNA, the CDR3 is TGTGCCAGCAGCGACACCGACCGGGACGAGCAGTACTTC. This chain uses TRBV6-2 or TRBV6-3 with TRBJ2-7; D is ambiguous. The CDR3 is 13 amino acids. V was pared by 6 bases and J by 5 bases, with 14 bases between. Germline CDR1 MNHEY, CDR2 SVGEGT.

In its sample, this clonotype was seen many times. CDR3 bases: TGTGCCAGCGGGACAGGGGCCGTCTATGGCTACACCTTC. Translating gives CASGTGAVYGYTF. The chain combines TRBV19 with TRBJ1-2, with 10 positions matching TRBD1. After removal of 9 bases from V and 4 bases from J, the junction contained 5 bases not matched to a gene. The germline gives CDR1 LNHDA, CDR2 SQIVND (reference sequence). The CDR3 is made up of 13 amino acids.

The genes are TRBV9 and TRBJ2-7; 10 bases map to TRBD2. This CDR3 is 17 amino acids long. CDR1 is SGDLS, CDR2 YYNGEE, per germline. V lost 5 bases, J lost 2 bases, and 13 bases stayed unmatched. The CDR3 DNA reads TGTGCCAGCAGTTCCGTAGTAGCGGGAGGCCGCGCCTACGAGCAGTACTTC. It yields the protein CASSSVVAGGRAYEQYF.

The chain links TRBV5-6 to TRBJ2-5, with 8 bases fitting TRBD1. The CDR3 runs to 15 residues. The V gene end was trimmed by 3 bases and the J gene end by 5 bases; junction bases not matched to a gene: 9. Per germline, CDR1 SGHDT and CDR2 YYEEEE. The CDR3 here is CASSSGQGGWETQYF. Here the CDR3 DNA reads TGTGCCAGCAGCTCAGGACAGGGAGGTTGGGAGACCCAGTACTTC.

The chain couples TRBV7-3 to TRBJ2-6; D unclear. Germline V CDR1 and CDR2: SGHTA, FQGTGA. V lost 2 bases, J lost 0 bases, and 5 bases lay in between. The CDR3 is made up of 15 amino acids. The CDR3 bases are TGTGCCAGCAGCTTACGGTACTCTGGGGCCAACGTCCTGACTTTC. Residues: CASSLRYSGANVLTF.

This clonotype was counted ten times or more. The V call is TRBV7-3, the J call TRBJ1-1, with TRBD1 matching over 8 bases. This CDR3 has 18 residues. Germline V gene data show CDR1 as SGHTA and CDR2 as FQGTGA. J gave up 3 bases and V 5 bases, and 17 bases lay outside the gene matches. The CDR3 loop reads CASSHAGTGLPRDTEAFF. In nucleotides, the CDR3 is TGTGCCAGCAGCCACGCCGGGACAGGCCTTCCCAGGGACACTGAAGCTTTCTTT.

The chain combines TRBV6-6 with TRBJ2-2, with D possibly being TRBD2 (6 bases). V lost 7 bases to trimming and J lost 6 bases, with 21 bases between them. Germline CDR1 and CDR2: MNHNY and SVGAGI (reference sequence). The CDR3 covers 16 residues. The CDR3 region is CASTPPGEGRAGELFF. In DNA form, the CDR3 reads TGTGCCAGCACCCCGCCGGGAGAAGGGAGAGCCGGGGAGCTGTTTTTT.

This clonotype was recorded many times. As DNA, the CDR3 is TGTGCCATCAAGACTCAGGGGGACACTGAAGCTTTCTTT. Translating it yields CAIKTQGDTEAFF. The chain uses TRBV10-3 and TRBJ1-1, with 7 bases matching TRBD1. The CDR3 sequence is 13 residues long. Germline CDR1 ENHRY, CDR2 SYGVKD. V shed 7 bases and J 3 bases; nucleotides not matched to a gene: 5.

The chain carries TRBV12-3 or TRBV12-4 and TRBJ1-5; D unresolved. V dropped 7 bases and J dropped 8 bases, with 18 bases sitting between them. The CDR3 extends over 14 amino acids. The CDR3 region is CASKKDFSFEPQHF. DNA for the CDR3: TGTGCCAGCAAAAAGGACTTCTCCTTTGAGCCCCAGCATTTT.

The chain recombines TRBV6-6 with TRBJ2-5, with D possibly TRBD1 on 6 matching bases. The CDR3 covers 15 residues. Trimming cost V 0 bases and J 5 bases, with 13 bases left between them. CDR1 MNHNY and CDR2 SVGAGI come from the germline V gene (reference sequence). The CDR3: CASSYSVGHSETQYF. CDR3 coding DNA: TGTGCCAGCAGTTACTCGGTGGGACATTCCGAGACCCAGTACTTC.

As regards this clonotype: This may come from a read error, since a much larger clone is one base off. The chain uses TRBV7-2 and TRBJ2-2; TRBD2 is a possible D gene (6 bases). V was pared by 9 bases and J by 0 bases, with 17 bases between. Germline lookup yields CDR1 SGHTA and CDR2 FQGNSA. CDR3 length equals 16 residues. CDR3 amino acids: CASSIGAGSNTGELFF. The CDR3 DNA reads TGTGCCAGTAGTATCGGGGCGGGGTCGAACACCGGGGAGCTGTTTTTT.

The chain employs TRBV10-3 and TRBJ2-7; TRBD2 aligns across 9 bases. V trimming: 10 bases; J trimming: 3 bases; junction bases outside the gene matches: 16. Germline CDR1 and CDR2: ENHRY and SYGVKD. The CDR3 spans 16 residues. The CDR3 DNA is TGTGCCAGCTCACCTGAAGCGGGAGGAGGTAGCTACGAGCAGTACTTC. Amino acid sequence: CASSPEAGGGSYEQYF.